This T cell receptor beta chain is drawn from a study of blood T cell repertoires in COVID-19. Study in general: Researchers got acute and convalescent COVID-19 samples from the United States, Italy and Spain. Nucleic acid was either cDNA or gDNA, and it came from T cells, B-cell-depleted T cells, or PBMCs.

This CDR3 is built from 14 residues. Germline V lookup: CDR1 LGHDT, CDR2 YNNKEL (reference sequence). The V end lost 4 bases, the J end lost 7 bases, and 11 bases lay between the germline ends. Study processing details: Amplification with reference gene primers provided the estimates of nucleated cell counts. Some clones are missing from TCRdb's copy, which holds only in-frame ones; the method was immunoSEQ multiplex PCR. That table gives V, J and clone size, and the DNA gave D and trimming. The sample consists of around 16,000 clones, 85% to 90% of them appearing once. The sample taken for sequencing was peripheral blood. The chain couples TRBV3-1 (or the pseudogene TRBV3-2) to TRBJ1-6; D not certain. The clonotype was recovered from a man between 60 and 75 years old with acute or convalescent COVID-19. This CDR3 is CASSLRHENSPLHF. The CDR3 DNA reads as TGTGCCAGCAGCCTTAGACATGAAAATTCACCCCTCCACTTT.